These 32 T cell receptor beta chains originate from one sample sequenced in a study of blood T cell repertoires in COVID-19. Only in-frame clones appear in the TCRdb table, and some are missing; sequencing was by immunoSEQ multiplex PCR. The repertoire holds 16,000 or so clones, with 80% to 90% as singletons. The material sequenced was peripheral blood. These receptors all stem from an elderly man with acute or convalescent COVID-19.

The rearrangement joins TRBV19 to TRBJ2-5; 7 bases map to TRBD2. Trimming took 4 bases from V and 5 from J; bases not matched to a gene: 13. This CDR3 contains 16 residues. Germline V CDR1 and CDR2: LNHDA, SQIVND (reference sequence). This CDR3 reads CASSREGNRLGETQYF. The CDR3, as DNA: TGTGCCAGTAGTAGGGAGGGGAACAGGTTGGGGGAGACCCAGTACTTC.

V gene TRBV3-1 (or the pseudogene TRBV3-2) combines with J gene TRBJ2-3, with D perhaps matching TRBD2 (6 bases). Trimming pared 6 bases from V and 0 bases from J, leaving 13 bases between. Germline CDR1 LGHDT, CDR2 YNNKEL (reference sequence). This CDR3 comprises 15 residues. The CDR3 spells CASRGGGRSTDTQYF. Here the CDR3 DNA reads TGTGCCAGCAGGGGGGGAGGCCGTAGCACAGATACGCAGTATTTT.

The chain combines TRBV19 with TRBJ1-6, with TRBD1 matching 10 bases. V was pared by 4 bases and J by 9 bases, with 3 bases of the junction left unmatched. This CDR3 contains 14 residues. CDR1 and CDR2 (germline): LNHDA, SQIVND (reference sequence). The CDR3 here is CASSTGQGSSPLHF. The DNA for the CDR3 is TGTGCCAGTAGTACGGGACAGGGGTCTTCACCCCTCCACTTT.

The rearrangement uses TRBV24-1 and TRBJ2-1; D is perhaps TRBD1 (6 bases). This CDR3 region has 16 residues. V gave up 3 bases and J gave up 5 bases, with 16 bases separating them. Germline CDR1 reads KGHDR; CDR2 reads SFDVKD. This chain's CDR3 is CATSDPAGALHNEQFF. For the CDR3, the DNA is TGTGCCACCAGTGATCCCGCAGGGGCACTCCACAATGAGCAGTTCTTC.

The table lists this clone with a few counts. The V call is TRBV19, the J call TRBJ1-3; no clear D. V was trimmed by 7 bases and J by 0 bases, leaving 16 bases between them. CDR1 LNHDA and CDR2 SQIVND come from the germline V gene (reference sequence). There are 16 residues in the CDR3. CDR3 in amino acids: CASTSRPGSSGNTIYF. The CDR3 bases are TGTGCCAGTACCTCCAGACCGGGGAGCTCTGGAAACACCATATATTTT. Combining the CDR3 with reference TRBV19 and TRBJ1-3 gives the whole variable domain DGGITQSPKYLFRKEGQNVTLSCEQNLNHDAMYWYRQDPGQGLRLIYYSQIVNDFQKGDIAEGYSVSREKKESFPLTVTSAQKNPTAFYLCASTSRPGSSGNTIYFGEGSWLTVV.

V is TRBV6-6 and J is TRBJ2-5; 11 bases fit TRBD1. Trimming removed 5 bases from V and 1 base from J; junction bases left unmatched: 9. Germline V gene sequence: CDR1 MNHNY, CDR2 SVGAGI (reference sequence). The CDR3 is 17 amino acids. The CDR3 nucleotides are TGTGCCAGCAGTCCATCCGCCGGACAGGGGGCCCAAGAGACCCAGTACTTC. Protein product: CASSPSAGQGAQETQYF.

The chain uses TRBV7-2 and TRBJ1-6; TRBD1 agrees at 8 bases. The V gene end was trimmed by 7 bases and the J gene end by 6 bases; junction bases not matched to a gene: 11. Germline CDR1 reads SGHTA; CDR2 reads FQGNSA. The CDR3 length is 16 residues. CDR3 amino acids: CASTYAATGVNSPLHF. In nucleotides, the CDR3 is TGTGCCAGCACCTACGCCGCGACAGGGGTTAATTCACCCCTCCACTTT.

The rearrangement joins TRBV21-1 to TRBJ2-2; the table's TRBD2 call for D was not verified on the DNA. TRBV21-1 is deemed a pseudogene. The CDR3 runs 14 residues. CDR3 sequence reads: CASSPQAGTGELFF. The CDR3 DNA sequence: TGTGCCAGCAGCCCCCAGGCGGGCACCGGGGAGCTGTTTTTT.

This clone was seen only once. The rearrangement joins TRBV19 to TRBJ1-5, with TRBD1 as a possible D gene (6 bases). V lost 7 bases and J lost 6, with 19 bases in between. Germline V lookup: CDR1 LNHDA, CDR2 SQIVND (reference sequence). The CDR3 runs 15 residues. DNA of the CDR3: TGTGCCAGTAAGGTCACAGGGACGAGTGGTCAGCCCCAGCATTTT. Its protein is CASKVTGTSGQPQHF.

This rearrangement joins TRBV6-5 to TRBJ2-7, with TRBD1 matching over 7 bases. V gave up 8 bases and J gave up 0 bases; unmatched junction bases: 7. The CDR3 contains 14 residues. From germline, CDR1 is MNHEY and CDR2 SVGAGI. CDR3 sequence (DNA): TGTGCCAGCTTGAAGGGGGCCCCCTCCTACGAGCAGTACTTC. Translation gives CASLKGAPSYEQYF.

The chain links TRBV27 to TRBJ2-1, with 7 bases aligning to TRBD2. The germline CDR1 and CDR2 sequences are MNHEY and SMNVEV (reference sequence). V was pared by 0 bases and J by 7 bases, with 12 bases of the junction left unmatched. The CDR3 loop spans 17 amino acids. This chain's CDR3 is CASSLSTKRGGGNEQFF. The CDR3 nucleotides read TGTGCCAGCAGTTTATCCACAAAACGCGGGGGAGGGAATGAGCAGTTCTTC.

This clone was counted only a few times. The CDR3 protein is CASSPWTGGTNTEAFF. CDR3 nucleotides: TGTGCCAGCAGCCCCTGGACAGGGGGGACGAACACTGAAGCTTTCTTT. The rearrangement joins TRBV3-1 (or the pseudogene TRBV3-2) to TRBJ1-1; TRBD1 aligns across 10 bases. The J segment lost 1 base and the V segment lost 4 bases, leaving 6 bases of the junction unmatched. This CDR3 region has 16 residues. CDR1 and CDR2 (germline): LGHDT, YNNKEL (reference sequence).

V and J are TRBV18 and TRBJ2-3; TRBD2 agrees at 8 bases. CDR1 and CDR2 (germline): KGHSH, LQKENI. J lost 0 bases, V lost 2 bases, and 4 bases had no gene match. This CDR3 spans 16 amino acids. The CDR3 reads CASSPLGLASTDTQYF. The CDR3 DNA follows: TGTGCCAGCTCACCATTAGGACTAGCTAGCACAGATACGCAGTATTTT.

This chain uses TRBV2 with TRBJ2-1; D is possibly TRBD1 (5 bases). Trimming pared 7 bases from V and 8 bases from J, leaving 18 bases between. Per germline, CDR1 SNHLY and CDR2 FYNNEI. CDR3 length: 14 amino acids. Written as DNA, the CDR3 is TGTGCCAGCATTCCCAGGGCAGGGTTCGATGAGCAGTTCTTC. Its protein product is CASIPRAGFDEQFF.

The chain joins TRBV13 to TRBJ1-1; D not certain. This CDR3 comprises 13 residues. CDR1 and CDR2 from the germline V gene are PRHDT and FYEKMQ (reference sequence). With 1 base removed from V and 4 bases from J, the gap between germline ends came to 7 bases. Here the CDR3 DNA reads TGTGCCAGCAGCTTAGCAGTTGTCACTGAAGCTTTCTTT. This gives the protein CASSLAVVTEAFF.

The J gene is TRBJ1-2, the V gene TRBV7-2; D not certain. CDR1 SGHTA and CDR2 FQGNSA come from the germline V gene. The V end was cut by 5 bases, the J end by 0 bases, with 16 bases between. The CDR3 covers 16 residues. CDR3 sequence: CASSPRGGGSNYGYTF. DNA of the CDR3: TGTGCCAGCAGCCCCCGGGGTGGCGGTTCTAACTATGGCTACACCTTC.

In its sample, this clone was seen once. The chain links TRBV5-1 to TRBJ1-1, with D perhaps matching TRBD1 (5 bases). CDR1 is SGHRS, CDR2 YFSETQ, per germline. The CDR3 length is 15 residues. Trimming shortened V by 3 bases and J by 3 bases, and 15 bases separated the two germline ends. The CDR3 DNA reads TGCGCCAGCAGCTACGCCCCGTCGGGGGACACTGAAGCTTTCTTT. Amino acids: CASSYAPSGDTEAFF.

The chain joins TRBV18 to TRBJ2-7, with D maybe TRBD2 (5 bases). This CDR3 is 13 amino acids long. CDR1 and CDR2 from the germline V gene are KGHSH and LQKENI. V lost 6 bases and J lost 3, with 12 bases in between. The CDR3 is CASSGLLNYEQYF. The CDR3, as DNA: TGTGCCAGCTCCGGACTCCTGAACTACGAGCAGTACTTC.

The chain recombines TRBV6-5 with TRBJ2-5, with 8 nucleotides matching TRBD2. Germline V lookup: CDR1 MNHEY, CDR2 SVGAGI. The CDR3 is 15 residues long. V shed 2 bases, J shed 3 bases, and the junction held 5 bases outside the gene matches. The DNA of the CDR3 is TGTGCCAGCAGTTACCCAGCGGGAGAGAAAGAGACCCAGTACTTC. Residues: CASSYPAGEKETQYF.

The V gene is TRBV2, the J gene TRBJ1-4; D might be TRBD1 (6 bases). The germline V gene has CDR1 SNHLY and CDR2 FYNNEI. This CDR3 has 15 amino acids. Trimming removed 2 bases from V and 10 bases from J, with 17 bases in between. CDR3 protein: CASSESGAGVGKLFF. The CDR3 DNA reads TGTGCCAGCAGTGAAAGTGGGGCAGGGGTTGGAAAACTGTTTTTT.

In this sample, this clone turned up a few times. This sequence joins TRBV7-9 and TRBJ1-1, with TRBD1 matching 12 bases. The CDR3 extends over 16 amino acids. Germline V gene sequence: CDR1 SEHNR, CDR2 FQNEAQ (reference sequence). With V trimmed by 10 bases and J by 4 bases, 13 bases remained unmatched. The CDR3 DNA reads as TGTGCCATTCCGCCTGGGGACAGGGGGCTGAGCACTGAAGCTTTCTTT. It specifies CAIPPGDRGLSTEAFF. Full variable domain (outside the CDR3, taken from reference TRBV7-9 and TRBJ1-1): DTGVSQNPRHKITKRGQNVTFRCDPISEHNRLYWYRQTLGQGPEFLTYFQNEAQLEKSRLLSDRFSAERPKGSFSTLEIQRTEQGDSAMYLCAIPPGDRGLSTEAFFGQGTRLTVV.

The chain links TRBV2 to TRBJ1-6; no firm D call. V lost 1 base and J 4 bases, leaving 5 bases between the germline ends. Looked up from germline, CDR1 is SNHLY and CDR2 is FYNNEI. The CDR3 runs to 14 residues. CDR3 sequence (DNA): TGTGCCAGCAGTGAAGGGCAGTATAATTCACCCCTCCACTTT. Encoded protein: CASSEGQYNSPLHF.

Only a few counts were recorded for this clone. CDR3 sequence: CASSLSGGGLTDTQYF. The CDR3 DNA is TGTGCCAGCAGCTTATCGGGGGGGGGACTCACAGATACGCAGTATTTT. The chain uses TRBV11-2 and TRBJ2-3; TRBD2 matches at 8 bases. V shed 2 bases and J 2 bases; nucleotides not matched to a gene: 6. CDR1 is SGHAT and CDR2 is FQNNGV in the germline V gene. This CDR3 has 16 residues.

In its sample, this clone was seen once. V and J are TRBV6-2 or TRBV6-3 and TRBJ1-5, with 8 bases aligning to TRBD1. Germline assignment: CDR1 MNHEY and CDR2 SVGEGT. Germline trimming cut 6 bases from V and 0 bases from J; bases unmatched to any gene: 1. The CDR3 is 14 residues long. The CDR3 coding sequence is TGTGCCAGCAGCGGGACAGGTAGCAATCAGCCCCAGCATTTT. The encoded protein is CASSGTGSNQPQHF.

The chain joins TRBV5-4 to TRBJ1-1; 9 nucleotides line up with TRBD1. Trimming cost V 5 bases and J 1 base; bases outside gene matches: 9. Germline V lookup: CDR1 SGHNT, CDR2 YYREEE (reference sequence). The CDR3 is made up of 16 amino acids. Here the CDR3 DNA reads TGTGCCAGCAGGATTCAACAGGGGGCGCAGAACACTGAAGCTTTCTTT. Its translation is CASRIQQGAQNTEAFF. Complete variable domain (other parts from reference TRBV5-4 and TRBJ1-1): ETGVTQSPTHLIKTRGQQVTLRCSSQSGHNTVSWYQQALGQGPQFIFQYYREEENGRGNFPPRFSGLQFPNYSSELNVNALELDDSALYLCASRIQQGAQNTEAFFGQGTRLTVV.

The gene calls are TRBV2 and TRBJ2-7; TRBD1 matches 7 bases. V gave up 10 bases and J gave up 2 bases; unmatched junction bases: 5. CDR1 SNHLY and CDR2 FYNNEI come from the germline V gene. This CDR3 comprises 12 residues. The CDR3 is CATRQGAYEQYF. CDR3 DNA: TGTGCCACACGGCAGGGGGCCTACGAGCAGTACTTC.

This clone was detected only once. V gene TRBV7-3 combines with J gene TRBJ1-3; 12 nucleotides agree with TRBD1. Germline V gives CDR1 SGHTA, CDR2 FQGTGA. Germline trimming cut 3 bases from V and 4 bases from J; bases unmatched to any gene: 1. The CDR3 has 15 amino acids. CDR3 nucleotides: TGTGCCAGCAGCTTGGGACAGGGGGCGGGAAACACCATATATTTT. It specifies CASSLGQGAGNTIYF.

The V gene is TRBV3-1 (or the pseudogene TRBV3-2), the J gene TRBJ2-7; D is unresolved. The V gene's germline CDR1 is LGHDT and CDR2 YNNKEL (reference sequence). Trimming took off 0 bases at V and 2 bases at J, with 11 bases between the two ends. The CDR3 extends over 15 amino acids. CDR3 residues: CASSQEPQIAYEQYF. The CDR3 DNA sequence: TGTGCCAGCAGCCAAGAACCCCAAATAGCCTACGAGCAGTACTTC.

The CDR3 DNA sequence: TGTGCCAGCAGCCAAGATTCGAGGGAGCAGTACTTC. Residues: CASSQDSREQYF. This chain connects TRBV3-1 (or the pseudogene TRBV3-2) to TRBJ2-7; D not resolved. The CDR3 is 12 amino acids. With 0 bases removed from V and 7 bases from J, the gap between germline ends came to 7 bases. The germline gives CDR1 LGHDT, CDR2 YNNKEL (reference sequence).

V is TRBV5-1 and J is TRBJ2-3, with 8 nucleotides matching TRBD2. The germline CDR1 and CDR2 sequences are SGHRS and YFSETQ. CDR3 length: 15 residues. V lost 0 bases to trimming and J lost 3 bases; unmatched junction nucleotides: 3. The CDR3 is CASSLVASGTDTQYF. Here the CDR3 DNA reads TGCGCCAGCAGCTTGGTGGCTAGCGGGACAGATACGCAGTATTTT.

The chain combines TRBV10-3 with TRBJ1-2; D may be TRBD1 (6 bases). Germline CDR1 is ENHRY and CDR2 is SYGVKD. Trimming left V 11 bases short and J 1 base short, with 17 bases between. The CDR3 has 14 residues. In nucleotides, the CDR3 is TGTGCCTCCTCAGGGGTTGGGGATAACTATGGCTACACCTTC. Translating gives CASSGVGDNYGYTF.

This rearrangement joins TRBV30 to TRBJ1-5; TRBD1 aligns across 9 bases. The germline V gene encodes CDR1 GTSNPN and CDR2 SVGIG (reference sequence). V lost 2 bases, J lost 2 bases, and 4 bases stayed unmatched. This CDR3 has 15 residues. The CDR3 region is CAWSFGDRGNQPQHF. The CDR3 bases are TGTGCCTGGAGTTTCGGGGACAGGGGCAATCAGCCCCAGCATTTT.